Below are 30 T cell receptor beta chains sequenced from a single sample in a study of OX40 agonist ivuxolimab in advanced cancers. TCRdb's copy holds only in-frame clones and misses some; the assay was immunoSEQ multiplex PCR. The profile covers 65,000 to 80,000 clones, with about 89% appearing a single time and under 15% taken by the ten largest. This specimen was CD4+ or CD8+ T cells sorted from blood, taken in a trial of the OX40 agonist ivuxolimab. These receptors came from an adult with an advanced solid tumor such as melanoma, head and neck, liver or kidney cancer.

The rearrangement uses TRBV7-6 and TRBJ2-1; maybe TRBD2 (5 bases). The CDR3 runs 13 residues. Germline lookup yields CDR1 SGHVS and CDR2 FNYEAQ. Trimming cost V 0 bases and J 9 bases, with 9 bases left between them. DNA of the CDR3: TGTGCCAGCAGCTTAGCTAGCGCTACTGAGCAGTTCTTC. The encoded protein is CASSLASATEQFF.

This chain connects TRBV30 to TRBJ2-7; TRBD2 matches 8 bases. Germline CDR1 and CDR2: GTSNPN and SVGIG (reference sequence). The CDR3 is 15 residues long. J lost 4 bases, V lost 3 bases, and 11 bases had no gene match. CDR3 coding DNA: TGTGCCTGGAGGCCCACTAGCGGCGTCTGGTACGAGCAGTACTTC. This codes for CAWRPTSGVWYEQYF.

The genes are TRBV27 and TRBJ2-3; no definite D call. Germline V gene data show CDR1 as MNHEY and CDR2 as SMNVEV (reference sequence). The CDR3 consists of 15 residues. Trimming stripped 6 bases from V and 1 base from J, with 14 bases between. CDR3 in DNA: TGTGCCAGCAGCTGGAGAAAAGTCGGCACAGATACGCAGTATTTT. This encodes CASSWRKVGTDTQYF.

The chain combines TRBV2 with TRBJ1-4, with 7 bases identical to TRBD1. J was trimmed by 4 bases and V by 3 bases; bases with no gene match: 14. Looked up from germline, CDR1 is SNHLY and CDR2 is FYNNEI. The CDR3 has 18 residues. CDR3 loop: CASSEKRQGTGLNEKLFF. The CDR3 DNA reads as TGTGCCAGCAGTGAGAAGCGACAGGGAACAGGCCTTAATGAAAAACTGTTTTTT. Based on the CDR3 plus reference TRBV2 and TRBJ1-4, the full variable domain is EPEVTQTPSHQVTQMGQEVILRCVPISNHLYFYWYRQILGQKVEFLVSFYNNEISEKSEIFDDQFSVERPDGSNFTLKIRSTKLEDSAMYFCASSEKRQGTGLNEKLFFGSGTQLSVL.

CDR3: CASRSPGQGEGYEQYF. CDR3 bases: TGTGCCAGCAGATCGCCGGGACAGGGGGAAGGATACGAGCAGTACTTC. The V and J genes are TRBV21-1 and TRBJ2-7; whether TRBD1, the table's D call, matches the DNA was not checked. TRBV21-1 represents a pseudogene. The CDR3 runs 16 residues.

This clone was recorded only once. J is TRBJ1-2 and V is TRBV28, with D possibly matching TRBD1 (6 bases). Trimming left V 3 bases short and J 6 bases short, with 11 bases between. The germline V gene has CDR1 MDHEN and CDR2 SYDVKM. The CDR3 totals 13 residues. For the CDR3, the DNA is TGTGCCAGCAGTTTGGGGGGCGGCAATGGCTACACCTTC. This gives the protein CASSLGGGNGYTF.

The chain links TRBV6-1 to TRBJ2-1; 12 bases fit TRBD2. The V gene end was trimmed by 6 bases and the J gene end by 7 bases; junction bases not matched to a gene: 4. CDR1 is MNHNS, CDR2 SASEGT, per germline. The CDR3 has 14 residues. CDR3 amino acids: CASRGGLAGNEQFF. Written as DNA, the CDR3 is TGTGCCAGCAGGGGAGGACTAGCGGGAAATGAGCAGTTCTTC.

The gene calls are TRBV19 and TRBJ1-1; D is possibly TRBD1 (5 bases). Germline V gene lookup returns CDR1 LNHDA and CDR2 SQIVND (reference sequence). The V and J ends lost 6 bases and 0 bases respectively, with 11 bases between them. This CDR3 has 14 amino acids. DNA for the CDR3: TGTGCCAGTAGCCCGGGACGGGTGAACACTGAAGCTTTCTTT. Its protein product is CASSPGRVNTEAFF.

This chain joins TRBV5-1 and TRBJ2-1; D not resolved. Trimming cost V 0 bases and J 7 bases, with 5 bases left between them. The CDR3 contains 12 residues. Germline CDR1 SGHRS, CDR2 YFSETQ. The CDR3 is CASSLGANEQFF. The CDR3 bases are TGCGCCAGCAGCTTGGGTGCGAATGAGCAGTTCTTC.

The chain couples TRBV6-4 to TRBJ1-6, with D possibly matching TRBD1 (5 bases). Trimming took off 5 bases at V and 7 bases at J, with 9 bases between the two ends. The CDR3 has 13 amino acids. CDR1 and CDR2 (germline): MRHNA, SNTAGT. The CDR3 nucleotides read TGTGCCAGCAGTTTACAGGACAATTCACCCCTCCACTTT. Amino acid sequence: CASSLQDNSPLHF.

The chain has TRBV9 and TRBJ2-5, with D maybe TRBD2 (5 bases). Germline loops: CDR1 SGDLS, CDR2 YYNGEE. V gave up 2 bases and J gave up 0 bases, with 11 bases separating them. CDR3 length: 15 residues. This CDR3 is CASSVGVGYQETQYF. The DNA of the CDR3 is TGTGCCAGCAGCGTGGGAGTCGGGTACCAAGAGACCCAGTACTTC.

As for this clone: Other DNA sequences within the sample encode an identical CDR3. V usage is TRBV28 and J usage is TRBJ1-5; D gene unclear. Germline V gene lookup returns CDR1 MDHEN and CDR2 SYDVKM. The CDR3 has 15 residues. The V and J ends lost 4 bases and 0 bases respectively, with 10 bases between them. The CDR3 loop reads CASSSPGHSNQPQHF. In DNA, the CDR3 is TGTGCCAGCAGTTCCCCAGGTCATAGCAATCAGCCCCAGCATTTT.

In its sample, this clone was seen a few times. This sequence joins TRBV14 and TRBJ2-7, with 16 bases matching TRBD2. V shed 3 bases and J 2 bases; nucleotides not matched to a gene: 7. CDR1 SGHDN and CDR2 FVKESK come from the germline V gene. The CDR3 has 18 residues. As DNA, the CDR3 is TGTGCCAGCAGCCAGACCAGGGGGACTAGCGGGAGGGCCTACGAGCAGTACTTC. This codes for CASSQTRGTSGRAYEQYF. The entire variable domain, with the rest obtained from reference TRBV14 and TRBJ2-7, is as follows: EAGVTQFPSHSVIEKGQTVTLRCDPISGHDNLYWYRRVMGKEIKFLLHFVKESKQDESGMPNNRFLAERTGGTYSTLKVQPAELEDSGVYFCASSQTRGTSGRAYEQYFGPGTRLTVT.

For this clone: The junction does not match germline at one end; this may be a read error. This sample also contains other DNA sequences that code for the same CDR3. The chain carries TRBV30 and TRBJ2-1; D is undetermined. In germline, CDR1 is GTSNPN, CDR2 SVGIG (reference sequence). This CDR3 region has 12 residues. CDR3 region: CAWSRRNDEQFF. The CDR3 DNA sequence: TGCGCCTGGAGTCGCCGAAACGATGAGCAGTTCTTC.

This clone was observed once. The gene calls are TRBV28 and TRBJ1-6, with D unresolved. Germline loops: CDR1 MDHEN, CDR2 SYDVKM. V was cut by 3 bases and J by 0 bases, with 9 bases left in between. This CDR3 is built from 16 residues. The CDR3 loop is CASSFPLSSYNSPLHF. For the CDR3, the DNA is TGTGCCAGCAGTTTTCCGTTAAGCTCCTATAATTCACCCCTCCACTTT.

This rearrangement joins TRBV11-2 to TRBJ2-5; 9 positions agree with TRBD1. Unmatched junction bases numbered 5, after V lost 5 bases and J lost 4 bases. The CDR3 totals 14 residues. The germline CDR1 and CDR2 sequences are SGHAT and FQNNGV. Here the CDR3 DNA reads TGTGCCAGCAGCCCAAGGACAGGGGCAGAGACCCAGTACTTC. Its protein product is CASSPRTGAETQYF.

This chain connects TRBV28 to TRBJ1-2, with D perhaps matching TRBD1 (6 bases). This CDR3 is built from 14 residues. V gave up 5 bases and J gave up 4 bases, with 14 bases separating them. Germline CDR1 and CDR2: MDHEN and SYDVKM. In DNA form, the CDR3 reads TGTGCCAGCAGTCCGGGACACCTTGTCTATGGCTACACCTTC. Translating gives CASSPGHLVYGYTF.

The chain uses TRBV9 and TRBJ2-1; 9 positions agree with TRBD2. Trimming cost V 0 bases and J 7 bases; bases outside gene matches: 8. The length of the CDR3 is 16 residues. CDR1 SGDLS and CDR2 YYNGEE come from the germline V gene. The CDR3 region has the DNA TGTGCCAGCAGCGTAGCCGCGGGAGGGCCGGGGAATGAGCAGTTCTTC. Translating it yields CASSVAAGGPGNEQFF.

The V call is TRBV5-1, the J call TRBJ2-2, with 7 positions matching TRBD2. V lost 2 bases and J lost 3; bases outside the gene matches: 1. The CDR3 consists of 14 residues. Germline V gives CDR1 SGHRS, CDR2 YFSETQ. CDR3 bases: TGCGCCAGCAGCTTCGCGGGGGACACCGGGGAGCTGTTTTTT. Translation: CASSFAGDTGELFF. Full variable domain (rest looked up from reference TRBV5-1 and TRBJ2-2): KAGVTQTPRYLIKTRGQQVTLSCSPISGHRSVSWYQQTPGQGLQFLFEYFSETQRNKGNFPGRFSGRQFSNSRSEMNVSTLELGDSALYLCASSFAGDTGELFFGEGSRLTVL.

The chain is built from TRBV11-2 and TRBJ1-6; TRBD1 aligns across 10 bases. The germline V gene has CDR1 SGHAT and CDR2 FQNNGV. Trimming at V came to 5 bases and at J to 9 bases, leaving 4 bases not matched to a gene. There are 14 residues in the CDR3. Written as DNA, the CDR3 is TGTGCCAGCAGCCCGACAGGGGGCCGTTCACCCCTCCACTTT. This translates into CASSPTGGRSPLHF.

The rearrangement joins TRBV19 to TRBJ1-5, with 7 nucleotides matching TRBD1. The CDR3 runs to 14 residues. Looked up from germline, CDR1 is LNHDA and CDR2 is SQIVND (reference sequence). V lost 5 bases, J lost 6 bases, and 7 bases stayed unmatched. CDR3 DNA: TGTGCCAGTAGTTCCCGACAGGGACCTCAGCCCCAGCATTTT. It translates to CASSSRQGPQPQHF.

The CDR3 spells CASRLAGISYEQYF. For the CDR3, the DNA is TGTGCCAGCCGACTAGCGGGAATCTCCTACGAGCAGTACTTC. The chain is built from TRBV27 and TRBJ2-7; 11 bases map to TRBD2. Losses at the gene ends were 8 bases for V and 0 bases for J; bases not matched to a gene: 3. Per germline, CDR1 MNHEY and CDR2 SMNVEV (reference sequence). CDR3 length: 14 residues.

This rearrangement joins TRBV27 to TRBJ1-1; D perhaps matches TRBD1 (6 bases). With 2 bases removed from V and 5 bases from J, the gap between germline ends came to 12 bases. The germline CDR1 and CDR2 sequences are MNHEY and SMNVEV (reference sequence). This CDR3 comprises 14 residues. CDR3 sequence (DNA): TGTGCCAGCAGTTTAGGGGGGGCGCGTACTGAAGCTTTCTTT. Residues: CASSLGGARTEAFF.

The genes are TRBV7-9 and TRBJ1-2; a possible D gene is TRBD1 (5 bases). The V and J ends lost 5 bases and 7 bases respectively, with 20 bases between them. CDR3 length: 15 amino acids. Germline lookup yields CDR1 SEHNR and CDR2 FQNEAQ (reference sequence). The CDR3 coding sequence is TGTGCCAGCAGCCCCCGGCAGGGTCACTCTTCTGGCTACACCTTC. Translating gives CASSPRQGHSSGYTF. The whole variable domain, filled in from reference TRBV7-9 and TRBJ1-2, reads DTGVSQNPRHKITKRGQNVTFRCDPISEHNRLYWYRQTLGQGPEFLTYFQNEAQLEKSRLLSDRFSAERPKGSFSTLEIQRTEQGDSAMYLCASSPRQGHSSGYTFGSGTRLTVV.

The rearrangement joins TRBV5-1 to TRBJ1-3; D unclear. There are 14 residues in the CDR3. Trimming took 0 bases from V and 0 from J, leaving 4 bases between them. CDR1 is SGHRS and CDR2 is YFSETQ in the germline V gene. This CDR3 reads CASSLGASGNTIYF. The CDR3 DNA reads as TGCGCCAGCAGCTTGGGGGCCTCTGGAAACACCATATATTTT.

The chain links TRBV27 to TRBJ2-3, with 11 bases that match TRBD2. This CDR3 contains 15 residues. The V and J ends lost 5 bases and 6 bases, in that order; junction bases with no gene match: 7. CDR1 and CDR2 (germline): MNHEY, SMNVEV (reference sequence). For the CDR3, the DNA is TGTGCCAGCAGTCCCCTAGCGGGAGGCTCGGATACGCAGTATTTT. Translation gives CASSPLAGGSDTQYF.

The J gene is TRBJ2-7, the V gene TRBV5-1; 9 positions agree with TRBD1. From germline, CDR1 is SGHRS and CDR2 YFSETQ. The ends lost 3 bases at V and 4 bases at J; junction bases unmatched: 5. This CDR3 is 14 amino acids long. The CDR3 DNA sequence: TGCGCCAGCAGCTATGGGACAGGGACTTACGAGCAGTACTTC. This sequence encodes CASSYGTGTYEQYF.

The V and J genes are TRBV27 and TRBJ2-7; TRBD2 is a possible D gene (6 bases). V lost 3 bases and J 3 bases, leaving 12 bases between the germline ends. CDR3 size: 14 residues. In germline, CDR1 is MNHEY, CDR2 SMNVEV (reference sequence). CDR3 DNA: TGTGCCAGCAGTTTGGCGGGGCTTCACTACGAGCAGTACTTC. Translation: CASSLAGLHYEQYF.

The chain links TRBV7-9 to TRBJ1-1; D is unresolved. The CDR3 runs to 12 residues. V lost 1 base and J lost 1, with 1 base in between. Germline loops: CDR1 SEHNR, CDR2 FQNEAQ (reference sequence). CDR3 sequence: CASSLENTEAFF. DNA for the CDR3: TGTGCCAGCAGCTTAGAGAACACTGAAGCTTTCTTT. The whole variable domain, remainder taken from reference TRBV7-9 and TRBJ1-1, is DTGVSQNPRHKITKRGQNVTFRCDPISEHNRLYWYRQTLGQGPEFLTYFQNEAQLEKSRLLSDRFSAERPKGSFSTLEIQRTEQGDSAMYLCASSLENTEAFFGQGTRLTVV.

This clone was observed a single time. This CDR3 reads CSFAGLASEETQYF. CDR3 DNA: TGCAGCTTTGCGGGGCTAGCGTCGGAAGAGACCCAGTACTTC. This chain links TRBV29-1 with TRBJ2-5; possible D gene TRBD2, 6 bases. Trimming took 8 bases from V and 3 from J, leaving 19 bases between them. The length of the CDR3 is 14 residues. From germline, CDR1 is SQVTM and CDR2 ANQGSEA.